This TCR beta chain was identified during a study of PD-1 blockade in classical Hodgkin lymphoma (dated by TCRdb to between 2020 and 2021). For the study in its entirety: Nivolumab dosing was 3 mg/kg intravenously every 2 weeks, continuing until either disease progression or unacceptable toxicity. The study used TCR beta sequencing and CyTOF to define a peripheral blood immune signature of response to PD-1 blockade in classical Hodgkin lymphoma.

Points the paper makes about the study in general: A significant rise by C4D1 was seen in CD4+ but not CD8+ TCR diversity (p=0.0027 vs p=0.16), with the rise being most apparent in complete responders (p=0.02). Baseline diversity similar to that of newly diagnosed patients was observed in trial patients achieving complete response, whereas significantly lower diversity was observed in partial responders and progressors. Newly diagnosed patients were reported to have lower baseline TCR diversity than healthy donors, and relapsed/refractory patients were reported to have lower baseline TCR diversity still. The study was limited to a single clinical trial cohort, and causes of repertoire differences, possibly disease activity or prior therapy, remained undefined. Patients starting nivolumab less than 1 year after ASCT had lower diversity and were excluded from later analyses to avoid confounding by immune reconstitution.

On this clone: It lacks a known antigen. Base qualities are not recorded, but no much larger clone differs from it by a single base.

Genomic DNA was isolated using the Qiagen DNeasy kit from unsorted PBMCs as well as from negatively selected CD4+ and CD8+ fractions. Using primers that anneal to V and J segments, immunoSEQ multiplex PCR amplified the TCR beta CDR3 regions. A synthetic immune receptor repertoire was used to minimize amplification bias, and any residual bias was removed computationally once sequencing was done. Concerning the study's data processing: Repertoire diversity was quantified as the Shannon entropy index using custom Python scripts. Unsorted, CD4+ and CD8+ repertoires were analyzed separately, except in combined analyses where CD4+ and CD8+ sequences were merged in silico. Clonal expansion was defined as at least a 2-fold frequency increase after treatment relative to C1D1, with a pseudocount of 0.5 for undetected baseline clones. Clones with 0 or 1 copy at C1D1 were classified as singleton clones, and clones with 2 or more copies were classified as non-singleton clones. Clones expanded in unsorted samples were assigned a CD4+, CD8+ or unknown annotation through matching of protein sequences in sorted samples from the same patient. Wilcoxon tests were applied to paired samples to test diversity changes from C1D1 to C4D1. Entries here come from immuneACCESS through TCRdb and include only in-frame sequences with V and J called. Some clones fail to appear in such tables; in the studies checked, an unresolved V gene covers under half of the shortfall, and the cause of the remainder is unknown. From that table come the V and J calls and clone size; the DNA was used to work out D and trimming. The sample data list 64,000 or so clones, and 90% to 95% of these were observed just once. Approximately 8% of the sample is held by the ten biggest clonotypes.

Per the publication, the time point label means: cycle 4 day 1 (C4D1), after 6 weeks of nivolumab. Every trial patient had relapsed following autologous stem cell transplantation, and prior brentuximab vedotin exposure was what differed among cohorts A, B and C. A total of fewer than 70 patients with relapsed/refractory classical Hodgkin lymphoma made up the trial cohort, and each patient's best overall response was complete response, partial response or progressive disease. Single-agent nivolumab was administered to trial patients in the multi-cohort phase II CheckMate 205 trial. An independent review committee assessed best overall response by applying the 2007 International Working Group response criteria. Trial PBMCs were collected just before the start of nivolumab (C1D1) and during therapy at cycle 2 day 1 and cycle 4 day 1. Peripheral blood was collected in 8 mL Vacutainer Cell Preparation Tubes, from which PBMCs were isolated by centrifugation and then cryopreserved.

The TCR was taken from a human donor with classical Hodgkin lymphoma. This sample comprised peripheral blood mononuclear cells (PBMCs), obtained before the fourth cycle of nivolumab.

The bases read TGTGCCAGCAGTGAATATACGGGACTAGCGGGAGTGTTAGAGACCCAGTACTTC. The encoded protein is CASSEYTGLAGVLETQYF. This chain is built from TRBV25-1 and TRBJ2-5; TRBD2 aligns with 14 central bases. CDR1 and CDR2 are read off the germline V gene as MGHDK and SYGVNS. V is cut back by 0 bases and J by 4 bases, with 7 bases in the junction unmatched. Including cysteine and phenylalanine, the CDR3 has 18 amino acids. The sequence is cut down to CDR3 DNA, 54 bases in frame from base 1.